Presented here are 3 T cell receptor beta chains from one specimen sequenced in a study of T cells in Graves' hyperthyroidism and ophthalmopathy. The TCR beta CDR3 regions underwent amplification using RNA transcripts as the source. HTBI primers were the set used in a first-round RT-PCR of the TCR CDR3. TCRdb reprocessed the multiplex PCR reads with MiXCR, giving one entry per CDR3 protein. The sample contains about 560,000 distinct CDR3 sequences, 13% to 15% of which appear only once. Specimen: blood. These TCRs come from a woman aged 40 to 50 with Graves' hyperthyroidism.

Ten or more counts support this clonotype. V gene TRBV10-3 combines with J gene TRBJ2-7; D might be TRBD1 (5 bases). The CDR3 runs 16 residues. The germline CDR1 and CDR2 sequences are ENHRY and SYGVKD. Deletions cut 3 bases from V and 4 bases from J, with 19 bases between. The CDR3 spells CAISELIGAYGYEQYF. The CDR3 DNA reads as TGTGCCATCAGTGAATTAATAGGGGCGTATGGATACGAGCAGTACTTC.

This clonotype has a handful of counts. A read error may explain this, as a much larger clone is one base away. The chain employs TRBV12-3 or TRBV12-4 and TRBJ2-1, with D possibly matching TRBD1 (6 bases). This CDR3 comprises 16 residues. DNA for the CDR3: TGTGACAGCAGTTTTATTGCCTATGGACAGTACAATGAGCAGTTCTTC. Protein product: CDSSFIAYGQYNEQFF.

This clonotype was seen only a few times. The chain employs TRBV4-1 and TRBJ2-1; 7 nucleotides line up with TRBD2. The CDR3 totals 16 residues. Germline V gene sequence: CDR1 MGHRA, CDR2 YSYEKL. The trim removed 5 bases at V and 3 bases at J, leaving 10 bases unmatched. The CDR3 nucleotides are TGCGCCAGCAGCGGTCGAGCGGGATCAGTCTACAATGAGCAGTTCTTC. Translation: CASSGRAGSVYNEQFF.